This T cell receptor (beta chain) was recorded in a study of cytomegalovirus exposure and HLA in healthy donors. Primers: 60 Vbeta forward and 13 Jbeta reverse. Assay used: immunoSEQ multiplex PCR; TCRdb lists only in-frame clones, some missing. Of more than 85,000 clones in the sample, around 70% are singletons; the top ten hold over 12%. Notes on this clone: No antigen is known for it.

The study, taken as a whole, reports: A later analysis showed TCR association rates differing by HLA locus, peaking at DRB1 and lowest at HLA-C. Indistinguishable V segments such as TRBV6-2 and TRBV6-3 were excluded. When analyzed later, a missense DCLRE1C variant was found to be linked to TCR beta V- and J-gene trimming.

Germline CDR1 is SGDLS and CDR2 is YYNGEE. This CDR3 is built from 15 residues. Trimming took 0 bases from V and 8 from J, leaving 15 bases between them. This chain joins TRBV9 and TRBJ1-3; D remains ambiguous. This receptor was identified in a woman aged 50 to 65 in good health and CMV-seropositive. Sequenced material: PBMCs. CDR3 sequence (DNA): TGTGCCAGCAGCGTAGGGGGAGGGTACGAGGACACCATATATTTT. It specifies CASSVGGGYEDTIYF.